The TCR beta chain under discussion was sequenced for a study of blood T cell repertoires in COVID-19. Study information: The cDNA or gDNA used as material had been derived from T cells, B-cell-depleted T cells, or PBMCs.

Produced via immunoSEQ multiplex PCR; TCRdb's table is partial and in-frame only. The sample lists more than 30,000 clones; around 95% were seen once. Sequenced input: peripheral blood. The receptor was isolated from a human donor with active COVID-19. The donor label of this sample is uncertain.

In DNA form, the CDR3 reads TGTGCCAGCAGCCCAGGGGCGGGGGGGTACGACGAGCAGTACTTC. This encodes CASSPGAGGYDEQYF. The gene calls are TRBV7-2 and TRBJ2-7; 9 nucleotides match TRBD2. Germline lookup yields CDR1 SGHTA and CDR2 FQGNSA. CDR3 length: 15 amino acids. V lost 5 bases and J lost 5; bases outside the gene matches: 10.